This TCR beta chain came from a study of blood T cell repertoires in COVID-19. At the level of the study: Researchers got acute and convalescent COVID-19 samples from the United States, Italy and Spain. PBMCs, B-cell-depleted T cells, or T cells provided the cDNA or gDNA that made up the material.

Authors' processing steps: Nucleated cell number was recorded as an estimate derived from reference gene primer amplification. Some clones are missing from TCRdb's copy, which holds only in-frame ones; the method was immunoSEQ multiplex PCR. The V and J calls and clone size are taken from that table; D and trimming were inferred from the DNA. The sample contains over 400,000 clones, 70% to 90% of which appear only once. This clonotype was obtained from a human donor in a cohort sampled during active COVID-19. The source material was peripheral blood.

The CDR3 bases are TGTGCCTGGAATTTGGGAGGGCCTGAAGCTTTCTTT. It codes for CAWNLGGPEAFF. The chain joins TRBV30 to TRBJ1-1, with no clear D. CDR1 is GTSNPN, CDR2 SVGIG, per germline (reference sequence). V lost 4 bases and J lost 6, with 12 bases in between. The CDR3 has 12 residues.